A selection of T cell receptor beta chains follows, all from one sample in a study of chemoradiotherapy in HPV16-positive cancers. Sequenced by immunoSEQ multiplex PCR; TCRdb stores in-frame clones only, minus some. This table holds about 14,000 clones, roughly 74% found once. The sample was collected from a patient who underwent chemoradiotherapy. Receptors were obtained from a human donor with HPV-associated anogenital cancer. Both conserved end residues are part of each CDR3. The D gene is left open where the match is weak. Clone size is shown for a subset of rows, as once, few, many or a class of expanded clone.

CDR3nt | CDR3aa | j_gene | d_gene | v_gene | abundance
TGTGCCAGCAGTGAAGCGGGGAATCAGCCCCAGCATTTT | CASSEAGNQPQHF | TRBJ1-5 | . | TRBV6-1 | .
TGTGCCAGCAGTGTAGCGGCTAGCACAGATACGCAGTATTTT | CASSVAASTDTQYF | TRBJ2-3 | . | TRBV2 | .
TGTGCCAGCAGCTTAACTTTTTACAATGAGCAGTTCTTC | CASSLTFYNEQFF | TRBJ2-1 | . | TRBV7-3 | .
TGTGCCAGCAGCTTGGACGTTACTGAAGCTTTCTTT | CASSLDVTEAFF | TRBJ1-1 | . | TRBV5-4 | few
TGCGCCAGCAGCTTGGGTTGGGGATATGATGGCTACACCTTC | CASSLGWGYDGYTF | TRBJ1-2 | . | TRBV5-1 | few
TGTGCCAGCAGATTGGGACAGTCCTCTGGAAACACCATATATTTT | CASRLGQSSGNTIYF | TRBJ1-3 | TRBD1 | TRBV27 | .
TGTGCCAGTAGTCGTCAGAGGTCCTCCTACGAGCAGTACTTC | CASSRQRSSYEQYF | TRBJ2-7 | . | TRBV19 | few
TGTGCCAGCAGCTCATCCAGGGAGTTTCTAATCGAAGCTTTCTTT | CASSSSREFLIEAFF | TRBJ1-1 | . | TRBV11-3 | .
TGTGCCAGCAGCTTCGGGCCCCCTACGCAGTATTTT | CASSFGPPTQYF | TRBJ2-3 | . | TRBV7-6 | .
TGTGCCAGCACGGGGGACCGCGGGTTTACGGGGTCACCCCTCCACTTT | CASTGDRGFTGSPLHF | TRBJ1-6 | . | TRBV2 | .
TGTGCCAGCAGTGAGGACAGGGGTGGCAATCAGCCCCAGCATTTT | CASSEDRGGNQPQHF | TRBJ1-5 | TRBD1 | TRBV6-1 | few
TGCAGCGTCTTCGACAGGGGGGACTATGGCTACACCTTC | CSVFDRGDYGYTF | TRBJ1-2 | TRBD1 | TRBV29-1 | .
TGTGCCAGCAGCTCGCTAGCGGGAGGCTACAATGAGCAGTTCTTC | CASSSLAGGYNEQFF | TRBJ2-1 | TRBD2 | TRBV27 | .
TGTGCTAGTGGCCCTTCAGGGGGAGGGACTGAAGCTTTCTTT | CASGPSGGGTEAFF | TRBJ1-1 | TRBD1 | TRBV12-5 | .
TGTGCCAGCAGCGACCCTCGGGAGGCCCAAGAGACCCAGTACTTC | CASSDPREAQETQYF | TRBJ2-5 | TRBD2 | TRBV7-8 | .